This TCR beta chain was observed in a study of blood T cell repertoires in COVID-19. Study at large: The analysed material was cDNA or gDNA that came from T cells, B-cell-depleted T cells, or PBMCs.

Germline CDR1 is SGHNT and CDR2 is YYREEE (reference sequence). This CDR3 region has 13 residues. Germline trimming cut 3 bases from V and 7 bases from J; bases unmatched to any gene: 7. Authors' analysis steps: By means of reference gene primer amplification, nucleated cell counts were estimated. Method: immunoSEQ multiplex PCR; TCRdb's copy keeps in-frame clones and lacks some. That table gives V, J and clone size, and the DNA gave D and trimming. The repertoire holds hundreds of thousands of clones, with more than 85% as singletons. Sequenced sample: PBMCs or T cells enriched from blood (not recorded which). This clonotype originated in a woman in her thirties who had recovered from COVID-19. The chain employs TRBV5-4 and TRBJ2-7; the match to TRBD1 covers 7 bases. The CDR3 sequence is CASSYRGRSEQYF. CDR3 nucleotide sequence: TGTGCCAGCAGCTACAGGGGTCGGAGTGAGCAGTACTTC. Full variable domain (missing parts from reference TRBV5-4 and TRBJ2-7): ETGVTQSPTHLIKTRGQQVTLRCSSQSGHNTVSWYQQALGQGPQFIFQYYREEENGRGNFPPRFSGLQFPNYSSELNVNALELDDSALYLCASSYRGRSEQYFGPGTRLTVT.